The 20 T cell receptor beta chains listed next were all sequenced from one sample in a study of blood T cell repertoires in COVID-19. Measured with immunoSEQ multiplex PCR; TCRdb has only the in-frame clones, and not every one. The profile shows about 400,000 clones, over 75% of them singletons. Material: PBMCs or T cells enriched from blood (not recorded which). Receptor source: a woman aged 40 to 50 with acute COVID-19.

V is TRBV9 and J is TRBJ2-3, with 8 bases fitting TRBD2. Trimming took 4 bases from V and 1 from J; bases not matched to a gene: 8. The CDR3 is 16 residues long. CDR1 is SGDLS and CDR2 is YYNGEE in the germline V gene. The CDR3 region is CASSHGGSGGTDTQYF. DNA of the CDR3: TGTGCCAGCAGCCACGGGGGTAGCGGGGGCACAGATACGCAGTATTTT. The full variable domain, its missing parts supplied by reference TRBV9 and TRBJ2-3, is DSGVTQTPKHLITATGQRVTLRCSPRSGDLSVYWYQQSLDQGLQFLIQYYNGEERAKGNILERFSAQQFPDLHSELNLSSLELGDSALYFCASSHGGSGGTDTQYFGPGTRLTVL.

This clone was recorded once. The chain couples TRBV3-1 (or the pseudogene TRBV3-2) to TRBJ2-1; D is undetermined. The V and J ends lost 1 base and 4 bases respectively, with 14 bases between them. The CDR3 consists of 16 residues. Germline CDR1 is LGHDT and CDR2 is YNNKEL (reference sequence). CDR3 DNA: TGTGCCAGCAGCCAAGGAGGCAGTAGTTTTTACAATGAGCAGTTCTTC. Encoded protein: CASSQGGSSFYNEQFF.

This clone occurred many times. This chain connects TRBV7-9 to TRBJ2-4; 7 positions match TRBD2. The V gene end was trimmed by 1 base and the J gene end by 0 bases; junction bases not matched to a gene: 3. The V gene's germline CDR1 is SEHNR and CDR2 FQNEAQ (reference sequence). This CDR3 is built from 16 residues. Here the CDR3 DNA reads TGTGCCAGCAGCTTAGGAGCGGGGTTAGCCAAAAACATTCAGTACTTC. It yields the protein CASSLGAGLAKNIQYF.

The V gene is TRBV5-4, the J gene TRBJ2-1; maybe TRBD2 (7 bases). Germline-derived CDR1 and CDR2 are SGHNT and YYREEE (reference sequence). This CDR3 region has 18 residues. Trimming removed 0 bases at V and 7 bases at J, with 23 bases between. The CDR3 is CASSLGGGSGTPGNEQFF. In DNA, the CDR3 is TGTGCCAGCAGCTTGGGGGGGGGCTCCGGCACCCCAGGAAATGAGCAGTTCTTC.

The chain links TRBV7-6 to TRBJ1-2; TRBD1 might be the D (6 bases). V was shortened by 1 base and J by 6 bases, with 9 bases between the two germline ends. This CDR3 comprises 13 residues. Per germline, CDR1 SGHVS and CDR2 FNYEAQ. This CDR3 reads CASSLGGRNGYTF. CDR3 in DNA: TGTGCCAGCAGCTTAGGGGGGCGAAATGGCTACACCTTC.

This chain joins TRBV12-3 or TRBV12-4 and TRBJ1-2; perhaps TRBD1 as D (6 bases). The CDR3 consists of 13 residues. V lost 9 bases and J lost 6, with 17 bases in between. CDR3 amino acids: CASNLGGGDGYTF. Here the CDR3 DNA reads TGTGCCAGTAACCTTGGGGGGGGCGATGGCTACACCTTC.

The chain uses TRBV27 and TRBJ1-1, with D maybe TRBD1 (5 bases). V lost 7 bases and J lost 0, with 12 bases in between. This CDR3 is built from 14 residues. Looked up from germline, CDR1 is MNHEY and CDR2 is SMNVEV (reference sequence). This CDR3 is CASTKTDMNTEAFF. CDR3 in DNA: TGTGCCAGCACCAAGACAGACATGAACACTGAAGCTTTCTTT.

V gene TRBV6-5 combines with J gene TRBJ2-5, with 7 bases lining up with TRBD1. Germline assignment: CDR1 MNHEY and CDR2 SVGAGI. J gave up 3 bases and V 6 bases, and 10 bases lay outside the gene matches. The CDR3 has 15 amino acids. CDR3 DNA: TGTGCCAGCAGCCGAGGGACAGACACAAAAGAGACCCAGTACTTC. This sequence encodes CASSRGTDTKETQYF.

DNA for the CDR3: TGCGCCAGCAGTGAGGTTTTTAGCGGGGGGATTTACGAGCAGTACTTC. It codes for CASSEVFSGGIYEQYF. The gene calls are TRBV10-2 and TRBJ2-7; 10 nucleotides agree with TRBD2. The CDR3 runs to 16 residues. Germline loops: CDR1 WSHSY, CDR2 SAAADI. V was pared by 2 bases and J by 4 bases, with 8 bases of the junction left unmatched.

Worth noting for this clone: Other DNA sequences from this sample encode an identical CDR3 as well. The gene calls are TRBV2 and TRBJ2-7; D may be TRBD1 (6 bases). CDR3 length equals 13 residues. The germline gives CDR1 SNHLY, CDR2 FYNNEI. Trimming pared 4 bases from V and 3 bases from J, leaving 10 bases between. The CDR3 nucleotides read TGTGCCAGCAGTGGGCAGGGGCTCTACGAGCAGTACTTC. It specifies CASSGQGLYEQYF. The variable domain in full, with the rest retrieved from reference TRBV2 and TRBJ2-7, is EPEVTQTPSHQVTQMGQEVILRCVPISNHLYFYWYRQILGQKVEFLVSFYNNEISEKSEIFDDQFSVERPDGSNFTLKIRSTKLEDSAMYFCASSGQGLYEQYFGPGTRLTVT.

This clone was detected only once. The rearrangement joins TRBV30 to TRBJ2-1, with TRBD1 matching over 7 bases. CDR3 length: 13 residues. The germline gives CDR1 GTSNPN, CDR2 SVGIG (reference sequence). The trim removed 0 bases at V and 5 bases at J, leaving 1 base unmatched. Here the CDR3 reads CAWSVQGDNEQFF. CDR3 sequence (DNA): TGTGCCTGGAGTGTGCAGGGGGACAATGAGCAGTTCTTC.

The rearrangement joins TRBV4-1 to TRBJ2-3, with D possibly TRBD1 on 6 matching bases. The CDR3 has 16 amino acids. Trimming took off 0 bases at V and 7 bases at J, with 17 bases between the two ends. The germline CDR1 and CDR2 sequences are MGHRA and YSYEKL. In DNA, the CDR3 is TGCGCCAGCAGCCAAGATCCAACAGGGAACTCTTATACGCAGTATTTT. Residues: CASSQDPTGNSYTQYF.

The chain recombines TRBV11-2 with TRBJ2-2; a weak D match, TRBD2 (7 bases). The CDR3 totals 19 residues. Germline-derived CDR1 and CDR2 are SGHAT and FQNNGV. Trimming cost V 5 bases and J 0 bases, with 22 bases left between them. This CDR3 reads CASSPPKAGALTNTGELFF. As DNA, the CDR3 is TGTGCCAGCAGCCCCCCTAAGGCGGGGGCCCTTACGAACACCGGGGAGCTGTTTTTT. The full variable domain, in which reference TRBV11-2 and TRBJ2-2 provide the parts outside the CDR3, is EAGVAQSPRYKIIEKRQSVAFWCNPISGHATLYWYQQILGQGPKLLIQFQNNGVVDDSQLPKDRFSAERLKGVDSTLKIQPAKLEDSAVYLCASSPPKAGALTNTGELFFGEGSRLTVL.

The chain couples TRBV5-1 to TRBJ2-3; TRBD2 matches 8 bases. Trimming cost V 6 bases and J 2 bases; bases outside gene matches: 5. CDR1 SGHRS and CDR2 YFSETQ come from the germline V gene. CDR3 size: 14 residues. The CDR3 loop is CASTAGGYTDTQYF. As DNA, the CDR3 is TGCGCCAGCACGGCGGGGGGATACACAGATACGCAGTATTTT. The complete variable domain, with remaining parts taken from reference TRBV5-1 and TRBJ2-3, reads KAGVTQTPRYLIKTRGQQVTLSCSPISGHRSVSWYQQTPGQGLQFLFEYFSETQRNKGNFPGRFSGRQFSNSRSEMNVSTLELGDSALYLCASTAGGYTDTQYFGPGTRLTVL.

CDR3 region: CASSLGHYTEAFF. The CDR3 DNA follows: TGTGCCAGCAGCCTGGGGCATTACACTGAAGCTTTCTTT. The V and J genes are TRBV13 and TRBJ1-1; weak D call: TRBD1 (5 bases). The ends were cut back, 5 bases at V and 3 bases at J, with 10 bases in the middle. In germline, CDR1 is PRHDT, CDR2 FYEKMQ (reference sequence). This CDR3 contains 13 residues.

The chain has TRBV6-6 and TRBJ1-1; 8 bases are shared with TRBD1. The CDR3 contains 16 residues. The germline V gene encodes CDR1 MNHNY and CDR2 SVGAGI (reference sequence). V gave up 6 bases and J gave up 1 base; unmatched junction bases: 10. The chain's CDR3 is CASRPTGGTKNTEAFF. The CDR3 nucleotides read TGTGCCAGCAGACCCACAGGGGGTACCAAGAACACTGAAGCTTTCTTT.

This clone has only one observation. The CDR3 here is CASTWTSGEAGELFF. Written as DNA, the CDR3 is TGTGCCAGCACCTGGACTAGCGGGGAGGCCGGGGAGCTGTTTTTT. The chain links TRBV6-5 to TRBJ2-2; 12 bases are a match to TRBD2. The CDR3 covers 15 residues. Germline CDR1 is MNHEY and CDR2 is SVGAGI. Trimming took 7 bases from V and 6 from J; bases not matched to a gene: 6.

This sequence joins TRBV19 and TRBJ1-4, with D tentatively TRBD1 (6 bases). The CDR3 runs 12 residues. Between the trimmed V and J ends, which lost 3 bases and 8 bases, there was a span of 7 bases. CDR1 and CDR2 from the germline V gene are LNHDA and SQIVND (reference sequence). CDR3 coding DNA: TGTGCCAGTAGTATTGACAGGGAAAAACTGTTTTTT. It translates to CASSIDREKLFF.

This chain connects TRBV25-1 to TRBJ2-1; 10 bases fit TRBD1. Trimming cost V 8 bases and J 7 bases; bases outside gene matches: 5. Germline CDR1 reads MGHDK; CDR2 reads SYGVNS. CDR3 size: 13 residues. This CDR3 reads CASRQGAMNEQFF. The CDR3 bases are TGTGCCAGCCGACAGGGGGCGATGAATGAGCAGTTCTTC.

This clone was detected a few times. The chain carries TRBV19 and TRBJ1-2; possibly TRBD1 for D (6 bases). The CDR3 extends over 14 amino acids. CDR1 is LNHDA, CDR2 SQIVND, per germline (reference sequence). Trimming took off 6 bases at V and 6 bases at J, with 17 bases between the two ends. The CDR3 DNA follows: TGTGCCAGTAGAAGGACAGTTCATACTGATGGCTACACCTTC. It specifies CASRRTVHTDGYTF.